The present T cell receptor (beta chain) was sequenced within a study of shared clonotypes between healthy human individuals. The CDR3 extends over 13 amino acids. Germline CDR1 is SGHRS and CDR2 is YFSETQ. Profiled with immunoSEQ multiplex PCR; TCRdb holds only in-frame clones, not every one. Of around 1.4 million clones detected, roughly 98.5% appear once; the ten largest clones hold 0.36%. A word on this clone: One end of the junction varies from germline; a read error may be responsible.

The sequence was collected from a man aged 25 to 40 in good health. The sequenced sample was naive CD4+ T cells sorted from blood. This sample's subset: CD45RA+ positively selected. The V gene is TRBV5-1, the J gene TRBJ1-5; no definite D call. The CDR3 bases are TGCGCCAGCAGCCCTGATCCGGATCAACCCCAGCATTTT. This encodes CASSPDPDQPQHF. The full variable domain, its missing parts supplied by reference TRBV5-1 and TRBJ1-5, is KAGVTQTPRYLIKTRGQQVTLSCSPISGHRSVSWYQQTPGQGLQFLFEYFSETQRNKGNFPGRFSGRQFSNSRSEMNVSTLELGDSALYLCASSPDPDQPQHFGDGTRLSIL.